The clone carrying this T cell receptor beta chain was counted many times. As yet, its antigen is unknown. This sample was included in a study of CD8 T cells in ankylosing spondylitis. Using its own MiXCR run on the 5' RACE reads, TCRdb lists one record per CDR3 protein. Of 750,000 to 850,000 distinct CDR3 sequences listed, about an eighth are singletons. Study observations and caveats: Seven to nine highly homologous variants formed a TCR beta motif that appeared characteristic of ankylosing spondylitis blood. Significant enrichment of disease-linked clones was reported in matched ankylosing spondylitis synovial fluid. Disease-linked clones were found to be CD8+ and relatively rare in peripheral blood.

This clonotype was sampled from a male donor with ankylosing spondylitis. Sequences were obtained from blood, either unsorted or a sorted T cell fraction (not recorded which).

The CDR3 DNA reads as TGTGCCAGCAGCTTAGTACAAGCGGGTGCCTACGAGCAGTACTTC. Encoded protein: CASSLVQAGAYEQYF. The rearrangement links TRBV13 to TRBJ2-7; the D gene is possibly TRBD2 (6 bases). The V end was cut by 1 base, the J end by 2 bases, with 12 bases between. CDR1 PRHDT and CDR2 FYEKMQ come from the germline V gene (reference sequence). The CDR3 extends over 15 amino acids.